This T cell receptor beta chain was documented in a study of T-cell memory formation after mild COVID-19. Study-level background: Clustering of TCRs was largely donor specific.

Study outcomes and limitations: Mostly located in CM and EM were contracting CD4+ clones, with contracting CD8+ clones located in EMRA. CD4/CD8 balance characterized clones contracting day 15 to 85, and CD4+ skew characterized later expanders. The finding that pre-infection memory included some responding clones suggested that cross-reactive memory joined.

The CDR3 covers 16 residues. V was shortened by 6 bases and J by 4 bases, with 21 bases between the two germline ends. Concerning this clonotype: Its antigen is as yet unknown.

Each CDR3 protein gets one entry after TCRdb re-called the 5' RACE reads with MiXCR. The repertoire consists of under 250,000 distinct CDR3 sequences, with approximately 15% occurring once and the leading ten covering under 2.5%. The V call is TRBV12-3 or TRBV12-4, the J call TRBJ1-1; perhaps TRBD1 as D (6 bases). The sequenced sample was PBMCs or a T cell subset sorted from them (not recorded which). The TCR originated in an adult woman who had mild COVID-19 (a few samples of this study predate the infection). Cell type and time point are not known. CDR3 sequence: CASSPPGGAVGTEAFF. As DNA, the CDR3 is TGTGCCAGCAGCCCTCCGGGGGGGGCGGTTGGCACTGAAGCTTTCTTT.